This TCR beta chain was found in a study of cytomegalovirus exposure and HLA in healthy donors. Study summary: In an early release, HLA-typed donors contributed some 82 million unique TCR sequences. Study-level points and caveats: A missense variant in DCLRE1C was later tied to TCR beta V- and J-gene trimming. Productive status was seen about 90% or about 30% of the time for most TCR beta V segments in an earlier analysis. Information on immune exposure was restricted to one variable (CMV serostatus).

In germline, CDR1 is SGHTA, CDR2 FQGTGA. V lost 4 bases, J lost 13 bases, and 5 bases stayed unmatched. The CDR3 length is 12 residues. Turning to this clone: The target antigen is unknown.

Researchers ran the PCR with 60 Vbeta and 13 Jbeta primers. Some clones are missing from TCRdb's copy, which holds only in-frame ones; the method was immunoSEQ multiplex PCR. Of 98,000 or so clones detected, around 10% appear once; the ten largest clones hold around 5.9%. The rearrangement joins TRBV7-3 to TRBJ2-1; 9 nucleotides agree with TRBD2. The sequence was obtained from a man aged 35-49 years in good health and CMV-seropositive. The sequenced sample consisted of PBMCs. CDR3 sequence (DNA): TGTGCCAGCAGCTCGTTAGCGGGAGTTCAGTTCTTC. This translates into CASSSLAGVQFF. The variable domain in full, with the rest retrieved from reference TRBV7-3 and TRBJ2-1, is GAGVSQTPSNKVTEKGKYVELRCDPISGHTALYWYRQSLGQGPEFLIYFQGTGAADDSGLPNDRFFAVRPEGSVSTLKIQRTERGDSAVYLCASSSLAGVQFFGPGTRLTVL.